This TCR beta chain was captured in a study of metastatic and nonmetastatic thyroid tumors. The overall study: Across peripheral blood and tumor or nodule tissue samples taken from malignant and benign thyroid patients, the repertoires were compared with one another.

By share, this clone counts as medium-sized. The antigen remains undetermined. The study, taken as a whole, reports: In blood and tumor, TCR beta diversity was reportedly significantly higher in malignant thyroid tumors than in benign nodules.

Patients underwent thyroid surgery, and none had received any treatment before it. V shed 3 bases and J shed 5 bases, with 13 bases lying between them. This CDR3 comprises 14 residues. CDR1 is ENHRY, CDR2 SYGVKD, per germline. Authors' data handling: To classify distant metastasis in papillary thyroid cancer, a model was built from CDR3 differences across clinicopathological groups. TCRdb re-called the PCR reads through MiXCR. TCRdb assigned the V and J calls; the authors' analysis was not used. Among over 15,000 clones, 32% were seen once, and the ten largest hold under 25%. The sequence was obtained from a female donor with papillary thyroid cancer or a benign thyroid nodule (not recorded which). Some clones in this sample may be carry-over from other donors' samples. V gene TRBV10-3 combines with J gene TRBJ1-2; D not certain. Sequenced sample: adjacent normal tissue. The CDR3 bases are TGTGCCATCAGTGATAACGCCAGACTGTATGGCTACACCTTC. Protein product: CAISDNARLYGYTF.